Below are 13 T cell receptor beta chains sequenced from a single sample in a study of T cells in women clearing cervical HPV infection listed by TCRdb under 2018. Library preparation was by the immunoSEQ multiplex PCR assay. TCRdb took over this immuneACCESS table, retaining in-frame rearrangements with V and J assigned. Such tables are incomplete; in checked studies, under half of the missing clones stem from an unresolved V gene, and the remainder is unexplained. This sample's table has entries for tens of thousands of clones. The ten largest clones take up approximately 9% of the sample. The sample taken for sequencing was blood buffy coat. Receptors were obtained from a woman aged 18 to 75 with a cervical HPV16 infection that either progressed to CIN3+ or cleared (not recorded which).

CDR3 bases read: TGTGCCAGCAGCTTAGAGGGCCCCACTGAA. As protein: CASSLEGPTE. From start to end, the CDR3 is CASSLEGPTEAFF. The rearrangement joins TRBV7-9 to TRBJ1-1; D ambiguous. The sequence runs out 3 residues before the end of the CDR3; the remainder is reconstructed from the germline J gene. The CDR3 contains 13 residues. Per the germline V gene, CDR1 is SEHNR and CDR2 is FQNEAQ (reference sequence). Deletions cut 1 base from V and 4 bases from J, with 7 bases between.

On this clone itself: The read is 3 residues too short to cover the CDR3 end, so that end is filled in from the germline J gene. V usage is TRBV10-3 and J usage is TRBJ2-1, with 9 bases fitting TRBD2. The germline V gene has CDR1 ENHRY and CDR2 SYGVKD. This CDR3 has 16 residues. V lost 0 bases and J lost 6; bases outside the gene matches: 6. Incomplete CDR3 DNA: TGTGCCATCAGTGAGTCGGGTAGCGGGAGTAGCAATGAG. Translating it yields CAISESGSGSSNE. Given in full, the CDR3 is CAISESGSGSSNEQFF.

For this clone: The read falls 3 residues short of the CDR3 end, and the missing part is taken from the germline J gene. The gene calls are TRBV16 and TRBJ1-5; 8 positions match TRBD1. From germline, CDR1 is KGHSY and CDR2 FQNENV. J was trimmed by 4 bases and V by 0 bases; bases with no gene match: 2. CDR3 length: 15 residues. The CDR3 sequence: CASSQSGDRNQPQHF. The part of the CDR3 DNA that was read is TGTGCCAGCAGCCAATCAGGGGACAGGAATCAGCCC.

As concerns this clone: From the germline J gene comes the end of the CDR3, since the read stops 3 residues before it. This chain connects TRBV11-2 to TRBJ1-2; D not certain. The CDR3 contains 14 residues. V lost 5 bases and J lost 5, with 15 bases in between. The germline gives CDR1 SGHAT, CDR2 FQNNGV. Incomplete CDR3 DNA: TGTGCCAGCAGCGGAGCAGGTAGTTCTTATGGC. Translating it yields CASSGAGSSYG. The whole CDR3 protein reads CASSGAGSSYGYTF. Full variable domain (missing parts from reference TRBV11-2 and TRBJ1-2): EAGVAQSPRYKIIEKRQSVAFWCNPISGHATLYWYQQILGQGPKLLIQFQNNGVVDDSQLPKDRFSAERLKGVDSTLKIQPAKLEDSAVYLCASSGAGSSYGYTFGSGTRLTVV.

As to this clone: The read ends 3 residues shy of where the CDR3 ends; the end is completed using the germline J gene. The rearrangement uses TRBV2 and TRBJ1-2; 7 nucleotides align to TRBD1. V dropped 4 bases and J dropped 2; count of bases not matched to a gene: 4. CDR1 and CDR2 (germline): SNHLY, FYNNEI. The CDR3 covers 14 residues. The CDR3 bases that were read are TGTGCCAGCAGTGTGAGGGGGCAAAACTATGGC. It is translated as CASSVRGQNYG. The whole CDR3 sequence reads CASSVRGQNYGYTF.

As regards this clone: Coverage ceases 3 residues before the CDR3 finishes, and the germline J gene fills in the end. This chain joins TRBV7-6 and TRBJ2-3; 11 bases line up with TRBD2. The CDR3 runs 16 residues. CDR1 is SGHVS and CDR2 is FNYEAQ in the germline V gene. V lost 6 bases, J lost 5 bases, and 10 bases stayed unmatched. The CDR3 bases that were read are TGTGCCAGCAGGAAAGCTAGCGGGGGGCCGGTAGATACG. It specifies CASRKASGGPVDT. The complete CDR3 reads CASRKASGGPVDTQYF.

The CDR3 DNA, read in part, is TGTGCCAGCAGCCAAGGCCTAGCGGGAGGAAAGACC. It yields the protein CASSQGLAGGKT. The CDR3 as a whole reads CASSQGLAGGKTQYF. J is TRBJ2-5 and V is TRBV14; TRBD2 matches 11 bases. The read falls 3 residues short of the CDR3 end, and the missing part is taken from the germline J gene. This CDR3 comprises 15 residues. J gave up 6 bases and V 1 base, and 4 bases lay outside the gene matches. The germline V gene encodes CDR1 SGHDN and CDR2 FVKESK.

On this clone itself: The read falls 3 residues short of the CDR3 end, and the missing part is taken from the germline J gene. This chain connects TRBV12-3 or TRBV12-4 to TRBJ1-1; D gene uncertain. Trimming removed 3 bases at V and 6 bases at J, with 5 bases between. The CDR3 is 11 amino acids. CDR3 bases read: TGTGCCAGCAGTTTCTACCCTGAA. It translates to CASSFYPE. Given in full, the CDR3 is CASSFYPEAFF.

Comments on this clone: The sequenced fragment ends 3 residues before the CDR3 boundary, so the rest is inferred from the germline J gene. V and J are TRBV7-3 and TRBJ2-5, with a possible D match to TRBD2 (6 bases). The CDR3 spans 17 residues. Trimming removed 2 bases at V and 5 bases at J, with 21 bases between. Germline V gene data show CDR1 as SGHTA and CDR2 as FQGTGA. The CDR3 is CASSLGEAGIRGETQYF. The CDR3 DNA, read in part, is TGTGCCAGCAGCTTAGGTGAAGCGGGTATTCGGGGGGAGACC.

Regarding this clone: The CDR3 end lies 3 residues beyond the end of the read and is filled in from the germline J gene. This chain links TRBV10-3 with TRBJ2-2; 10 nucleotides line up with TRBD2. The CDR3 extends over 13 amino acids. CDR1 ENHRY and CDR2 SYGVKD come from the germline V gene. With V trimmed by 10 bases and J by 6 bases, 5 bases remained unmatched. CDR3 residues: CATEREGAGELFF. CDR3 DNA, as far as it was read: TGTGCCACGGAGCGGGAGGGTGCCGGGGAG.

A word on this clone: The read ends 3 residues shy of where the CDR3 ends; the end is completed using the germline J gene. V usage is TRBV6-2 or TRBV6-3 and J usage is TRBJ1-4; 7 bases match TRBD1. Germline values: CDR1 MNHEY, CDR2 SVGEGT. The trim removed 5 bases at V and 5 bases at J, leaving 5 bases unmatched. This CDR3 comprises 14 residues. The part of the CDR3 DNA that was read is TGTGCCAGCAGTAGAGGGACAGAAAATGAAAAA. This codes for CASSRGTENEK. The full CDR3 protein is CASSRGTENEKLFF.

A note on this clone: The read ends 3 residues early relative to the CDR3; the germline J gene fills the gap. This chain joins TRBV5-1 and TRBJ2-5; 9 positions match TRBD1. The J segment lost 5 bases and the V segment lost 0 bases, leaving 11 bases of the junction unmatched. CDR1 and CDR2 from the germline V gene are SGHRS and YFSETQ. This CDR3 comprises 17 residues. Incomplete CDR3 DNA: TGCGCCAGCAGCTTGGCCGGGACAGGGCCAACTGGGGAGACC. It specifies CASSLAGTGPTGET. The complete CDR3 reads CASSLAGTGPTGETQYF.

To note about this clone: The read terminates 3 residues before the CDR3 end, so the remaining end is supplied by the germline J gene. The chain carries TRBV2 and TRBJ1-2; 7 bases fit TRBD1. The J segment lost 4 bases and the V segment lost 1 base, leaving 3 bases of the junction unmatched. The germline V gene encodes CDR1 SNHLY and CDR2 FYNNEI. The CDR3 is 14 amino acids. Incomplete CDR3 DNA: TGTGCCAGCAGTGAAGGCGCAGGGGGCTATGGC. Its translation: CASSEGAGGYG. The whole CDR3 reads CASSEGAGGYGYTF.